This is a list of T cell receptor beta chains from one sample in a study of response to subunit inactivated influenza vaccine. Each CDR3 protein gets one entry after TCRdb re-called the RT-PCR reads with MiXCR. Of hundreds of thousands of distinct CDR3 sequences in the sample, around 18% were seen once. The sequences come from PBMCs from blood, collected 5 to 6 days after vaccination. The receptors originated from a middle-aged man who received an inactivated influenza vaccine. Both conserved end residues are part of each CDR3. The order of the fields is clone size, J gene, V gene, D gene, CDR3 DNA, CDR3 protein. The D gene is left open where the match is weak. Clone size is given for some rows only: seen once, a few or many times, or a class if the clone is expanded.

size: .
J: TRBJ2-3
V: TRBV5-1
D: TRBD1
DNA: TGCGCCAGCAGCCGGACCGCGGGACAGGGTGGTACAGATACGCAGTATTTT
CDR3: CASSRTAGQGGTDTQYF

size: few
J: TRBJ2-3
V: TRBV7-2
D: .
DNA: TGTGCCAGCAGCTTATCCGGGTATGGGCAGTATTTT
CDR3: CASSLSGYGQYF

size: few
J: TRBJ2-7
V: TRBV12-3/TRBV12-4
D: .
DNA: TGTGCCAGCAGAAGTATGGCGAAGCACGAGCAGTACTTC
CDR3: CASRSMAKHEQYF

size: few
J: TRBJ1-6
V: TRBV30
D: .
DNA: TGTGCCTGGAGGGTACAGCTCAATTCACCCCTCCACTTT
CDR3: CAWRVQLNSPLHF

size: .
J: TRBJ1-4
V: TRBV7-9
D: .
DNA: TGTGCCAGCAGCCTTGGTGCTAAGGGAGAACTGTTTTTT
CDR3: CASSLGAKGELFF

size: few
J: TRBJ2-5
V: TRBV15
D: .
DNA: TGTGCCACCAGCACGACGGTGCCGCCCCAGTACTTC
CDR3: CATSTTVPPQYF

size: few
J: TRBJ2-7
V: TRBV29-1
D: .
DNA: TGCAGCGTTGGACAGAGGGCCTACGAGCAGTACTTC
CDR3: CSVGQRAYEQYF

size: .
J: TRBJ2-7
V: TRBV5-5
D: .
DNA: TGTGCCAGCAGCTTGATACAGGGAGGGTACGAGCAGTACTTC
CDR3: CASSLIQGGYEQYF

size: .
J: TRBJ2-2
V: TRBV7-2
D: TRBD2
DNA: TGTGCCAGCAGCCCGACTAGCGGGGTTATGGGGGAGCTGTTTTTT
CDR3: CASSPTSGVMGELFF

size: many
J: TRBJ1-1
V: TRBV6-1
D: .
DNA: TGTGCCAGCACCCTCGAGGGGGGGAACACTGAAGCTTTCTTT
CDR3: CASTLEGGNTEAFF

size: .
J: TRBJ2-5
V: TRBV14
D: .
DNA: TGTGCCAGCAGCGCCTCCGGAGAGACCCAGTACTTC
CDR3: CASSASGETQYF

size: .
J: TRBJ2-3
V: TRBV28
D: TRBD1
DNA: TGTGCCAGCAGTCCCACAGGGGGCTGGGCAGATACGCAGTATTTT
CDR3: CASSPTGGWADTQYF

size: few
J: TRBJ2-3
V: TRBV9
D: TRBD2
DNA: TGTGCCAGCAGCGCTCTAGCGGGCCTAAGCACAGATACGCAGTATTTT
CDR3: CASSALAGLSTDTQYF

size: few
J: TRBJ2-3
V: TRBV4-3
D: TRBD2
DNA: TGCGCCAGCAGCCAAGATCACGGTCGGACTAGCGGGAGGGCCCCAGATACGCAGTATTTT
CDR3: CASSQDHGRTSGRAPDTQYF

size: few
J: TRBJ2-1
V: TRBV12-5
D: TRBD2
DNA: TGTGCTAGTGGCCTCGTTTTCCCGGGGGGCCTTGAGCGGGGGGCCCCTTACAATGAGCAGTTCTTC
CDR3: CASGLVFPGGLERGAPYNEQFF

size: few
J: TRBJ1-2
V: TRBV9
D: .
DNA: TGTGCCAGCAGCGCCACTCAGGTACTCTTAGATGGCTACACCTTC
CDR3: CASSATQVLLDGYTF

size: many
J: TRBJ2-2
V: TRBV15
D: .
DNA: TGTGCCACCAGCAGAGATCTAGTACGGGAGCTGTTTTTT
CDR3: CATSRDLVRELFF

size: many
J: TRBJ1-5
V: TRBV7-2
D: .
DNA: TGTGCCAGCAGCTTATTGCTGGGGGGACATCAGCCCCAGCATTTT
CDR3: CASSLLLGGHQPQHF

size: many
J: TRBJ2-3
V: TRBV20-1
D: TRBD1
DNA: TGCAGTGCGACAGCTCAGGGGGCCACAGATACGCAGTATTTT
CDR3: CSATAQGATDTQYF

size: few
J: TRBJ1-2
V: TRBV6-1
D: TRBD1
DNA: TGTGCCAGCAGAGGACAGGGCCGCTATGGCTACACCTTC
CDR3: CASRGQGRYGYTF

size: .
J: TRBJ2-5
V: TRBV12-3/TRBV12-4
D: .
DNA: TGTGCCAGCAGTTTAGGGGGCAGCAAGGGCCAAGAGACCCAGTACTTC
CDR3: CASSLGGSKGQETQYF

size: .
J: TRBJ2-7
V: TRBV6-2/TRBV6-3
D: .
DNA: TGTGCCAGCAGTTACATGGGAGGCGGCGAGCAGTACTTC
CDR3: CASSYMGGGEQYF

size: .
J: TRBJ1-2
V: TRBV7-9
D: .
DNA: TGTGCCAGCAGCTTGGAACAGGGCAGCTACACCTTC
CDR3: CASSLEQGSYTF

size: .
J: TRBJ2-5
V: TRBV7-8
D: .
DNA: TGTGCCAGCAGCTTAGTTTCAGGGCCCCAGTACTTC
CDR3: CASSLVSGPQYF

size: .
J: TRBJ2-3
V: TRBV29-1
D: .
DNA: TGCAGCGCAGTCCGGGACACCTCCACAGATACGCAGTATTTT
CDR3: CSAVRDTSTDTQYF

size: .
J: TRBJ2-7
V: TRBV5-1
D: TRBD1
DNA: TGCGCCAGCAGCCTGAGTCTTACAGGGGGTTACGAGCAGTACTTC
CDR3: CASSLSLTGGYEQYF

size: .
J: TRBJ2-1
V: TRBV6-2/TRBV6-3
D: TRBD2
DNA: TGTGCCAGCACCAGACTAGCGGGAGGGCCCTATGAGCAGTTCTTC
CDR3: CASTRLAGGPYEQFF

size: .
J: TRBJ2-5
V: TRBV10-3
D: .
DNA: TGTGCCATCGGAGTGTGGGGTACCGAGACCCAGTACTTC
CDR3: CAIGVWGTETQYF

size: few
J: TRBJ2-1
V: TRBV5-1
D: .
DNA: TGCGCCAGCAGCCCGGAGGGGGTCTCCTACAATGAGCAGTTCTTC
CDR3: CASSPEGVSYNEQFF

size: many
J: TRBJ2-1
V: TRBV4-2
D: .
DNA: TGTGCCAGCAGCCAGACTATCTCGAGGGCCTACAATGAGCAGTTCTTC
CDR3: CASSQTISRAYNEQFF

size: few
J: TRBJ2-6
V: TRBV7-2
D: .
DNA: TGTGCCACCAGGGGCTACTCTGGGGCCAACGTCCTGACTTTC
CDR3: CATRGYSGANVLTF

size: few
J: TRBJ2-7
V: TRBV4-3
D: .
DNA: TGCGCCAGCAGCCGCGGACGGGGAATTTTAGACGAGCAGTACTTC
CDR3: CASSRGRGILDEQYF

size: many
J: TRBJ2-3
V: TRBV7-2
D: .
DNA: TGTGCCAGCAGCTTGACTAGTACCACAGATACGCAGTATTTT
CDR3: CASSLTSTTDTQYF

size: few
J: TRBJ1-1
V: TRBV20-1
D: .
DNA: TGCAGTGCTAGAGAGGCCCCCAGGGTTGAAGCTTTCTTT
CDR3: CSAREAPRVEAFF

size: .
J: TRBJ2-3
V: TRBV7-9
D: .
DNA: TGTGCCAGCAGCTACCAGCGGAGCACAGATACGCAGTATTTT
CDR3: CASSYQRSTDTQYF

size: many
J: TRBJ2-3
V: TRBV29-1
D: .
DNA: TGCAGCGTGATACCGAGAGATACGCAGTATTTT
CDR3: CSVIPRDTQYF

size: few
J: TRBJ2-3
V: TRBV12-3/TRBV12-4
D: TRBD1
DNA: TGTGCCAGCAGTGTCGGACAGGGGTCAAATACGCAGTATTTT
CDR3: CASSVGQGSNTQYF

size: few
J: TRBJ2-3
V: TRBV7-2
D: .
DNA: TGTGCCAGCAGCTATTCTAGCGCAGATACGCAGTATTTT
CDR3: CASSYSSADTQYF

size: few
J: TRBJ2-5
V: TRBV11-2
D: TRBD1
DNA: TGTGCCAGCAGCTCCACAGGGGAGGAGACCCAGTACTTC
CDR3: CASSSTGEETQYF

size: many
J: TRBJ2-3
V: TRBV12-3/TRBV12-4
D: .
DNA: TGTGCCAGCAGTTTACAGGGCGCAGCTCGCACAGATACGCAGTATTTT
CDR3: CASSLQGAARTDTQYF

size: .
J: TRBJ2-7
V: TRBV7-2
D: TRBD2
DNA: TGTGCCAGCAGCGTGACTAGCGGGTCAACCTACGAGCAGTACTTC
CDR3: CASSVTSGSTYEQYF

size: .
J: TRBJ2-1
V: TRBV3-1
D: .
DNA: TGTGCCAGCAGCCAGGCCGCCCTCGGGAATGAGCAGTTCTTC
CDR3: CASSQAALGNEQFF

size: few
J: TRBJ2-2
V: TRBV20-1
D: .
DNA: TGCAGTGCCCCCCGACCGACCGGGGAGCTGTTTTTT
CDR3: CSAPRPTGELFF

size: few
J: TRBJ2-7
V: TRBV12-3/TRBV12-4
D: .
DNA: TGTGCCAGCAGTTTGTCCGGGTTATACGAGCAGTACTTC
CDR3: CASSLSGLYEQYF

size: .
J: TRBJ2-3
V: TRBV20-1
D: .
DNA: TGCAGTGCAATAGAGACAGGCCGAACTAACACAGATACGCAGTATTTT
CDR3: CSAIETGRTNTDTQYF